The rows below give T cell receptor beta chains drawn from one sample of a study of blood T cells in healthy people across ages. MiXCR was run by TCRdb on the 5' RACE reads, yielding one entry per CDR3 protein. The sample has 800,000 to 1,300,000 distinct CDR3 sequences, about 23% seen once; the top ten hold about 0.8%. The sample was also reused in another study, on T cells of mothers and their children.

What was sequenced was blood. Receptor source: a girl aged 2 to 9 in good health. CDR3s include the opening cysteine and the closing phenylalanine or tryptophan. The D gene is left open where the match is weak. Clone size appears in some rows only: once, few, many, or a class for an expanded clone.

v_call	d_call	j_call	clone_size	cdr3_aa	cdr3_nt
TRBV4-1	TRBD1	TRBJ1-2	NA	CASSQVYGTGVGAGSYGYTF	TGCGCCAGCAGCCAAGTTTACGGGACAGGGGTTGGGGCGGGTAGCTATGGCTACACCTTC
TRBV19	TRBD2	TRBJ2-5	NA	CASRGGVETQYF	TGTGCCTCGCGGGGAGGGGTAGAGACCCAGTACTTC
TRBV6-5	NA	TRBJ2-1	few	CASSYTTSDSPLSSYNEQFF	TGTGCCAGCAGTTACACGACCTCGGACAGTCCCCTGAGCTCCTACAATGAGCAGTTCTTC
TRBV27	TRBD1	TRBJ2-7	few	CASSLSRGPFSGQYF	TGTGCCAGCAGTTTATCCAGGGGGCCCTTCAGCGGGCAGTACTTC
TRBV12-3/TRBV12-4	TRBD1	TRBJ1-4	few	CASSTQGGNEKLFF	TGTGCCAGCAGTACACAGGGGGGCAATGAAAAACTGTTTTTT
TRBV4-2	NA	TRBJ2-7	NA	CASSQRGASYEQYF	TGTGCCAGCAGCCAAAGGGGGGCCTCCTACGAGCAGTACTTC
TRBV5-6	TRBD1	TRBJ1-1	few	CASSPDRGGWSNTEAFF	TGTGCCAGCAGCCCGGACAGGGGGGGTTGGAGTAACACTGAAGCTTTCTTT
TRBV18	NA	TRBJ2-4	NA	CASSPSESNIQYF	TGTGCCAGCTCACCTTCAGAATCAAACATTCAGTACTTC
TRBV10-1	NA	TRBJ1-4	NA	CASSDPREESEKLFF	TGCGCCAGCAGTGACCCCAGGGAGGAGAGTGAAAAACTGTTTTTT
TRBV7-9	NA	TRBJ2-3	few	CASSLATSTDTQYF	TGTGCCAGCAGCTTAGCGACTAGCACAGATACGCAGTATTTT
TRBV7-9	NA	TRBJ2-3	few	CASSEQEGLTGSTDTQYF	TGTGCCAGCAGCGAACAGGAGGGATTGACAGGGAGCACAGATACGCAGTATTTT
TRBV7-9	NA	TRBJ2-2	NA	CASRHDRNPNTGELFF	TGTGCCAGCAGACACGACAGGAATCCGAACACCGGGGAGCTGTTTTTT
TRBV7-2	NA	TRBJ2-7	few	CASSLSPGASYEQYF	TGTGCCAGCAGCTTATCTCCCGGGGCCTCCTACGAGCAGTACTTC
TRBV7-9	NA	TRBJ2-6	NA	CASSLRTVLISGANVLTF	TGTGCCAGCAGCTTAAGGACGGTCCTAATCTCTGGGGCCAACGTCCTGACTTTC
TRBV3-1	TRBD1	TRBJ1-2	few	CASSQESDRGLCTF	TGTGCCAGCAGCCAAGAATCGGACAGGGGGCTTTGCACCTTC
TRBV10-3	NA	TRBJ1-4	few	CAIKGPDDKLFF	TGTGCCATCAAGGGACCGGATGATAAACTGTTTTTT
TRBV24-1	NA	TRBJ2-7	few	CATTDGVVEQYF	TGTGCCACCACTGACGGGGTCGTCGAGCAGTACTTC
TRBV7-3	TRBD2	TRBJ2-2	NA	CASSLRLAGVYGELFF	TGTGCCAGCAGCTTACGGCTAGCGGGAGTTTATGGGGAGCTGTTTTTT
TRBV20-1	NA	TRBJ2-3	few	CSARDRVGPPADTQYF	TGCAGTGCTAGAGATCGGGTTGGGCCCCCCGCAGATACGCAGTATTTT
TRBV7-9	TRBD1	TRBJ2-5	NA	CASSSSGTGILETQYF	TGTGCCAGCAGCTCCTCCGGGACAGGGATATTAGAGACCCAGTACTTC
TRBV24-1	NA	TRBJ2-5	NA	CATSDPLTGNKETQYF	TGTGCCACCAGTGATCCGCTAACAGGGAACAAAGAGACCCAGTACTTC
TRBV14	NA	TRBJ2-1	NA	CASSQGTPAYNEQFF	TGTGCCAGCAGCCAAGGGACACCAGCGTACAATGAGCAGTTCTTC
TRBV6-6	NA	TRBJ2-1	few	CASSYIRENEQFF	TGTGCCAGCAGTTATATCCGGGAAAATGAGCAGTTCTTC
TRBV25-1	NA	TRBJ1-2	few	CASSESGVSGYTF	TGTGCCAGCAGTGAATCTGGGGTTAGCGGCTACACCTTC
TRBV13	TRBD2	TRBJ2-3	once	CASSSLTSMDTDTQYF	TGTGCCAGCAGCTCATTGACTAGCATGGACACAGATACGCAGTATTTT
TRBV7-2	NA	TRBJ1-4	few	CASSRTGNEKLLF	TGTGCCAGCAGCCGTACAGGGAACGAAAAACTGCTTTTT
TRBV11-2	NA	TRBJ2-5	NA	CASSLSFGETQYF	TGTGCCAGCAGCTTAAGTTTTGGAGAGACCCAGTACTTC
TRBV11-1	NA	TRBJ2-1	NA	CASSLDHFSYNEQFF	TGTGCCAGCAGTCTAGACCACTTCTCCTACAATGAGCAGTTCTTC
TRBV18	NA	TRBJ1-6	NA	CASSPTGNSPLHF	TGTGCCAGCTCACCAACAGGAAATTCACCCCTCCACTTT
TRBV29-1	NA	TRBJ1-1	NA	CSVVQGAEAFF	TGCAGCGTTGTACAGGGAGCTGAAGCTTTCTTT
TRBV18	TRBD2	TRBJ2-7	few	CASSQGLAGVSYEQYF	TGTGCCAGCTCTCAAGGACTAGCGGGAGTTTCCTACGAGCAGTACTTC
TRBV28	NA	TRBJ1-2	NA	CASRGPRPQDYGYTF	TGTGCCAGCAGGGGTCCTCGTCCCCAGGACTATGGCTACACCTTC
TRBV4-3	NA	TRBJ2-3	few	CASSQEASVGTDTQYF	TGCGCCAGCAGCCAAGAAGCTAGCGTGGGCACAGATACGCAGTATTTT
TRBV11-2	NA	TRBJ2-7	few	CASSHGPQQYF	TGTGCCAGCAGTCATGGACCCCAGCAGTACTTC
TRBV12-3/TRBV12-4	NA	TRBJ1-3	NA	CASSYRGPSGNTIYF	TGTGCCAGCAGTTACAGAGGCCCGTCTGGAAACACCATATATTTT
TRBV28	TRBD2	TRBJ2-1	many	CASSPLAGGTYNEQFF	TGTGCCAGCAGTCCACTAGCGGGAGGAACCTACAATGAGCAGTTCTTC
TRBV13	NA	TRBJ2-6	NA	CASSLGGGLLAGANVLTF	TGTGCCAGCAGCTTAGGGGGGGGTTTGCTGGCTGGGGCCAACGTCCTGACTTTC
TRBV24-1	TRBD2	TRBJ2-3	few	CATSPAGEFTDTQYF	TGTGCCACCAGTCCGGCGGGGGAGTTCACAGATACGCAGTATTTT
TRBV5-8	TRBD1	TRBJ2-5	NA	CASSRTPGTGGLTQYF	TGTGCCAGCAGCCGAACTCCCGGGACAGGGGGATTGACCCAGTACTTC
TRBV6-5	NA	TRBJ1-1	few	CATARDSSAAFF	TGTGCCACCGCAAGGGATTCTTCGGCAGCTTTCTTT